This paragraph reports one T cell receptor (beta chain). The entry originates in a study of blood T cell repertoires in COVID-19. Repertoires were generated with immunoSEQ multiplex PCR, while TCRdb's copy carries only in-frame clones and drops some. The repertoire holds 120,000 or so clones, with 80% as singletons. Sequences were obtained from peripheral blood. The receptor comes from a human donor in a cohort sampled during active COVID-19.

The CDR3 region has the DNA TGTGCCAGCAGCTTGGATATGTCCAGGTCCTACGAGCAGTACTTC. As protein: CASSLDMSRSYEQYF. V gene TRBV5-4 combines with J gene TRBJ2-7; D not certain. V was pared by 0 bases and J by 1 base, with 11 bases between. CDR1 and CDR2 (germline): SGHNT, YYREEE (reference sequence). CDR3 size: 15 residues.